These 20 T cell receptor beta chains came from one sample sequenced in a study of cytomegalovirus exposure and HLA in healthy donors. PCR used 60 Vbeta primers and 13 Jbeta primers. The repertoire was sequenced with immunoSEQ multiplex PCR; TCRdb's copy has only in-frame clones and lacks some. The sample records under 200,000 clones, 80% being singletons. Sequencing was done on a sample of PBMCs. These receptors all come from a man aged 25-45 years in good health and CMV-seronegative.

The gene calls are TRBV7-9 and TRBJ2-7, with TRBD2 as a possible D gene (5 bases). The germline V gene has CDR1 SEHNR and CDR2 FQNEAQ (reference sequence). The CDR3 extends over 16 amino acids. V was trimmed by 0 bases and J by 1 base, leaving 13 bases between them. CDR3 residues: CASSLALGALSYEQYF. As DNA, the CDR3 is TGTGCCAGCAGCTTAGCGCTGGGAGCTCTATCCTACGAGCAGTACTTC. The complete variable domain, with remaining parts taken from reference TRBV7-9 and TRBJ2-7, reads DTGVSQNPRHKITKRGQNVTFRCDPISEHNRLYWYRQTLGQGPEFLTYFQNEAQLEKSRLLSDRFSAERPKGSFSTLEIQRTEQGDSAMYLCASSLALGALSYEQYFGPGTRLTVT.

This clone has just a few counts. This chain uses TRBV5-1 with TRBJ1-1; D may be TRBD1 (5 bases). Germline CDR1 SGHRS, CDR2 YFSETQ. The CDR3 length is 16 residues. V lost 1 base and J lost 5, with 18 bases in between. The CDR3: CASSLLGQAGGTEAFF. CDR3 in DNA: TGCGCCAGCAGCTTGCTTGGACAAGCTGGGGGGACTGAAGCTTTCTTT.

The V call is TRBV5-1, the J call TRBJ2-7, with 7 nucleotides matching TRBD1. V shed 4 bases and J 1 base; nucleotides not matched to a gene: 11. The CDR3 is 16 amino acids. Germline CDR1 is SGHRS and CDR2 is YFSETQ. The CDR3 DNA is TGCGCCAGCAGCGGGGGACAGTTCCAACCTTCCTACGAGCAGTACTTC. Its protein is CASSGGQFQPSYEQYF.

This chain uses TRBV19 with TRBJ1-1; the D is unclear. Germline V gene sequence: CDR1 LNHDA, CDR2 SQIVND (reference sequence). There are 14 residues in the CDR3. Trimming pared 3 bases from V and 1 base from J, leaving 9 bases between. This CDR3 is CASSMTTGNTEAFF. CDR3 in DNA: TGTGCCAGTAGTATGACGACGGGGAACACTGAAGCTTTCTTT. Full variable domain (rest looked up from reference TRBV19 and TRBJ1-1): DGGITQSPKYLFRKEGQNVTLSCEQNLNHDAMYWYRQDPGQGLRLIYYSQIVNDFQKGDIAEGYSVSREKKESFPLTVTSAQKNPTAFYLCASSMTTGNTEAFFGQGTRLTVV.

The chain couples TRBV9 to TRBJ2-3, with TRBD2 as a possible D gene (5 bases). Germline CDR1 and CDR2: SGDLS and YYNGEE. V lost 0 bases, J lost 0 bases, and 8 bases lay in between. The CDR3 has 15 residues. The CDR3 is CASSVARGSTDTQYF. DNA for the CDR3: TGTGCCAGCAGCGTAGCTCGGGGAAGCACAGATACGCAGTATTTT.

This clone was detected once. The junction does not match germline at one end; this may be a read error. The chain combines TRBV27 with TRBJ1-5; D possibly corresponds to TRBD1 (6 bases). This CDR3 spans 16 amino acids. Per germline, CDR1 MNHEY and CDR2 SMNVEV (reference sequence). The CDR3 DNA reads as TGCGCCAGCTGGGGACATATGGGGAGCGGCAATCAGCCCCAGCATTTT. It specifies CASWGHMGSGNQPQHF.

The chain combines TRBV6-1 with TRBJ2-2, with 8 bases identical to TRBD2. CDR1 is MNHNS and CDR2 is SASEGT in the germline V gene. V was clipped by 2 bases and J by 7 bases; unmatched bases: 3. The CDR3 spans 14 residues. The CDR3 coding sequence is TGTGCCAGCAGTGAACTAGCGGGTCGCGGGGAGCTGTTTTTT. This translates into CASSELAGRGELFF.

The V and J genes are TRBV27 and TRBJ2-7, with D perhaps matching TRBD1 (6 bases). The V end lost 2 bases, the J end lost 2 bases, and 7 bases lay between the germline ends. The CDR3 extends over 13 amino acids. Germline V gene sequence: CDR1 MNHEY, CDR2 SMNVEV (reference sequence). The CDR3 sequence is CASSLAGAYEQYF. The CDR3 DNA reads TGTGCCAGCAGTTTAGCAGGGGCCTACGAGCAGTACTTC.

The V and J genes are TRBV6-5 and TRBJ1-6; a possible D gene is TRBD1 (5 bases). Germline V gene data show CDR1 as MNHEY and CDR2 as SVGAGI. The CDR3 consists of 13 residues. Trimming stripped 5 bases from V and 9 bases from J, with 11 bases between. The DNA of the CDR3 is TGTGCCAGCAGTCCCGGCCAGGGTTCACCCCTCCACTTT. Protein: CASSPGQGSPLHF.

This chain uses TRBV27 with TRBJ1-2; D might be TRBD1 (6 bases). The V and J ends lost 7 bases and 3 bases respectively, with 15 bases between them. The CDR3 has 14 amino acids. Germline V lookup: CDR1 MNHEY, CDR2 SMNVEV (reference sequence). The CDR3 region is CASKWGGADYGYTF. The CDR3 nucleotides read TGTGCCAGCAAGTGGGGGGGCGCAGACTATGGCTACACCTTC.

This sequence joins TRBV7-9 and TRBJ2-1; the D gene is possibly TRBD2 (5 bases). The CDR3 loop spans 13 amino acids. Trimming took 5 bases from V and 8 from J, leaving 13 bases between them. Germline V gives CDR1 SEHNR, CDR2 FQNEAQ (reference sequence). CDR3 coding DNA: TGTGCCAGCAGCCGACTATTCATCCATGAGCAGTTCTTC. Encoded protein: CASSRLFIHEQFF.

The genes are TRBV27 and TRBJ1-1, with unresolved D. V was shortened by 3 bases and J by 2 bases, with 10 bases between the two germline ends. This CDR3 is built from 14 residues. Germline V gene data show CDR1 as MNHEY and CDR2 as SMNVEV (reference sequence). The chain's CDR3 is CASSLARSNTEAFF. Written as DNA, the CDR3 is TGTGCCAGCAGTTTGGCACGAAGTAACACTGAAGCTTTCTTT.

The genes are TRBV5-4 and TRBJ1-3, with a weak D call TRBD1 (5 bases). This CDR3 spans 14 amino acids. Germline V gene sequence: CDR1 SGHNT, CDR2 YYREEE (reference sequence). The germline V and J ends were trimmed by 4 bases and 5 bases, with 13 bases remaining between them. CDR3 protein: CASSPGHERNTIYF. The CDR3, as DNA: TGTGCCAGCAGCCCAGGACACGAACGAAACACCATATATTTT.

This chain uses TRBV9 with TRBJ1-5, with TRBD1 as a possible D gene (5 bases). The CDR3 consists of 14 residues. Between the trimmed V and J ends, which lost 5 bases and 4 bases, there was a span of 13 bases. CDR1 SGDLS and CDR2 YYNGEE come from the germline V gene. This CDR3 reads CASSRGGGNQPQHF. The CDR3 DNA reads as TGTGCCAGCAGTCGGGGGGGAGGGAATCAGCCCCAGCATTTT.

The gene calls are TRBV4-1 and TRBJ1-4, with D hard to call. Germline V gene lookup returns CDR1 MGHRA and CDR2 YSYEKL. This CDR3 has 17 amino acids. Trimming pared 0 bases from V and 2 bases from J, leaving 13 bases between. As DNA, the CDR3 is TGCGCCAGCAGCCAAGATCTAAGCCCGGGGACTAATGAAAAACTGTTTTTT. It encodes CASSQDLSPGTNEKLFF.

This clone was observed once. The V call is TRBV11-2, the J call TRBJ2-2, with 8 bases lining up with TRBD1. The V and J ends lost 5 bases and 1 base, in that order; junction bases with no gene match: 6. There are 16 residues in the CDR3. Germline-derived CDR1 and CDR2 are SGHAT and FQNNGV. The CDR3 reads CASSPRQGRNTGELFF. As DNA, the CDR3 is TGTGCCAGCAGCCCGCGACAGGGGAGGAACACCGGGGAGCTGTTTTTT.

This clone appeared once. The V gene is TRBV5-4, the J gene TRBJ2-7, with 8 nucleotides matching TRBD2. The trim removed 0 bases at V and 6 bases at J, leaving 11 bases unmatched. The germline V gene encodes CDR1 SGHNT and CDR2 YYREEE (reference sequence). The CDR3 has 16 residues. CDR3 coding DNA: TGTGCCAGCAGCTTGGAAGGCCCAGCGGGAGTCGGCGAGCAGTACTTC. It is translated as CASSLEGPAGVGEQYF.

The chain uses TRBV29-1 and TRBJ1-2; 10 bases line up with TRBD1. The trim removed 7 bases at V and 6 bases at J, leaving 11 bases unmatched. The CDR3 loop spans 14 amino acids. Germline CDR1 is SQVTM and CDR2 is ANQGSEA. The CDR3 loop is CSAGTGDVRNGYTF. CDR3 nucleotide sequence: TGCAGCGCCGGGACAGGGGATGTAAGGAATGGCTACACCTTC.

The chain joins TRBV13 to TRBJ2-3, with 9 nucleotides matching TRBD2. Germline values: CDR1 PRHDT, CDR2 FYEKMQ (reference sequence). With 8 bases clipped from V and 3 bases from J, the junction kept 3 bases outside the gene matches. CDR3 length: 13 amino acids. The CDR3 bases are TGTGCCAGCGCGGGGGGGCGGACAGATACGCAGTATTTT. It is translated as CASAGGRTDTQYF.

Note on this clone: The same CDR3 can be traced to other DNA sequences in this sample. V gene TRBV5-4 combines with J gene TRBJ2-7, with D possibly matching TRBD1 (6 bases). Germline V lookup: CDR1 SGHNT, CDR2 YYREEE (reference sequence). V lost 2 bases to trimming and J lost 4 bases, with 7 bases between them. The CDR3 has 12 residues. CDR3 in DNA: TGTGCCAGCAGCTTACAGGGATACGAGCAGTACTTC. Its translation is CASSLQGYEQYF.